The 22 T cell receptor beta chains presented below share a single source sample, sequenced in a study of blood T cells in healthy people across ages. Through a sample-barcoded 5' primer and a J-beta primer mix, a second PCR was run for about 6 to 12 cycles. TCRdb passed the 5' RACE reads through MiXCR, listing each CDR3 protein once. Of about 720,000 distinct CDR3 sequences listed, around a fifth are singletons. Material: blood. The receptor source for this set is a man between 65 and 79 years old in good health.

The CDR3 loop reads CATSRDDEKGAEDGCNQPQHF. CDR3 coding DNA: TGTGCCACCAGCAGAGATGACGAAAAGGGGGCGGAAGATGGTTGCAATCAGCCCCAGCATTTT. J is TRBJ1-5 and V is TRBV15; the match to TRBD1 covers 7 bases. J gave up 2 bases and V 0 bases, and 19 bases lay outside the gene matches. This CDR3 has 21 amino acids. Germline values: CDR1 LNHNV, CDR2 YYDKDF (reference sequence).

This clonotype was seen only a few times. This chain uses TRBV7-2 with TRBJ2-3; weak D call: TRBD2 (6 bases). The CDR3 contains 12 residues. V was clipped by 2 bases and J by 11 bases, with 11 bases between them. Germline V gene data show CDR1 as SGHTA and CDR2 as FQGNSA. The CDR3 here is CASSLSSREQYF. The CDR3 DNA sequence: TGTGCCAGCAGCTTAAGCTCGCGGGAGCAGTATTTT.

There are a few counts of this clonotype. This sequence joins TRBV12-3 or TRBV12-4 and TRBJ2-7; 8 bases agree with TRBD2. V lost 7 bases and J lost 2; bases outside the gene matches: 10. The CDR3 runs 15 residues. The CDR3 here is CASNSRGSGTYEQYF. The CDR3 DNA reads TGTGCCAGCAACTCCCGGGGTAGCGGGACCTACGAGCAGTACTTC.

J is TRBJ2-7 and V is TRBV5-1; no clear D gene. The CDR3 sequence is 14 residues long. Germline CDR1 is SGHRS and CDR2 is YFSETQ. Between the trimmed V and J ends, which lost 4 bases and 2 bases, there was a span of 13 bases. The DNA for the CDR3 is TGCGCCAGCAGCAGCGACTCCGCGACCTACGAGCAGTACTTC. Translated, it gives CASSSDSATYEQYF.

This clonotype was seen only a few times. The gene calls are TRBV6-5 and TRBJ2-5, with TRBD2 as a possible D gene (5 bases). Germline V CDR1 and CDR2: MNHEY, SVGAGI. The CDR3 totals 14 residues. V was shortened by 6 bases and J by 5 bases, with 16 bases between the two germline ends. The CDR3 sequence is CASSRSKDFETQYF. The CDR3 bases are TGTGCCAGCAGCCGATCCAAGGACTTTGAGACCCAGTACTTC.

This clonotype was detected a few times. The chain links TRBV9 to TRBJ2-7; D remains ambiguous. The J call is in doubt because the DNA end fits TRBJ2-1 better. Germline V gene lookup returns CDR1 SGDLS and CDR2 YYNGEE. The CDR3 consists of 15 residues. In DNA form, the CDR3 reads TGTGCCAGCAGCGTTACTCCTACCGGGTCGCATGAGCAGTTCTTC. Its translation is CASSVTPTGSHEQFF.

This chain links TRBV6-6 with TRBJ2-5, with TRBD1 matching 7 bases. The germline V gene encodes CDR1 MNHNY and CDR2 SVGAGI (reference sequence). This CDR3 has 13 residues. The ends lost 5 bases at V and 7 bases at J; junction bases unmatched: 7. The chain's CDR3 is CASSPGSGGTQYF. CDR3 DNA sequence: TGTGCCAGCAGTCCCGGTTCAGGGGGGACCCAGTACTTC.

The CDR3 protein is CANRPAGETDTQYF. The CDR3 region has the DNA TGTGCCAACAGACCAGCGGGAGAGACAGATACGCAGTATTTT. The chain joins TRBV12-3 or TRBV12-4 to TRBJ2-3; 8 positions match TRBD2. The CDR3 is 14 residues long. Losses at the gene ends were 10 bases for V and 3 bases for J; bases not matched to a gene: 9.

This clonotype has only a few counts. The V call is TRBV11-3, the J call TRBJ2-5; 8 nucleotides agree with TRBD2. The V segment lost 0 bases and the J segment 4 bases; nucleotides outside the gene matches: 1. Germline V gene lookup returns CDR1 SGHNT and CDR2 YENEEA. This CDR3 has 14 amino acids. The CDR3 reads CASSLDTSGETQYF. The CDR3 DNA reads TGTGCCAGCAGCTTAGATACTAGCGGAGAGACCCAGTACTTC.

This clonotype was seen a few times. CDR3 nucleotide sequence: TGTGCCAGCAGTGAAGTGGGACATACCTACAATGAGCAGTTCTTC. Its translation is CASSEVGHTYNEQFF. V and J are TRBV6-1 and TRBJ2-7, with D perhaps TRBD1 (6 bases). Matching the DNA end better, TRBJ2-1 makes the J call doubtful. CDR3 size: 15 residues. The germline CDR1 and CDR2 sequences are MNHNS and SASEGT.

This clonotype was observed a handful of times. This chain links TRBV7-9 with TRBJ2-1; D tentatively fits TRBD1 or TRBD2 (5 bases each). The J call may be mistaken, given a closer DNA end match to TRBJ2-5. CDR1 is SEHNR, CDR2 FQNEAQ, per germline (reference sequence). CDR3 size: 17 residues. The CDR3 nucleotides are TGTGCCAGCAGCTTAGTGTTAGTCGGGGTAAGGGGAGAGACCCAGTACTTC. Its translation: CASSLVLVGVRGETQYF.

The genes are TRBV20-1 and TRBJ2-2, with 8 nucleotides matching TRBD2. This CDR3 has 16 residues. Looked up from germline, CDR1 is DFQATT and CDR2 is SNEGSKA (reference sequence). With 1 base clipped from V and 3 bases from J, the junction kept 7 bases outside the gene matches. This chain's CDR3 is CSARVAGGAYTGELFF. The DNA for the CDR3 is TGCAGTGCTAGAGTCGCGGGGGGTGCGTACACCGGGGAGCTGTTTTTT.

This clonotype was seen only a few times. The chain has TRBV24-1 and TRBJ2-6; possible D gene TRBD1, 5 bases. Germline CDR1 and CDR2: KGHDR and SFDVKD. V lost 7 bases to trimming and J lost 2 bases, with 14 bases between them. The CDR3 contains 16 residues. CDR3 in amino acids: CATSPGSIAGANVLTF. As DNA, the CDR3 is TGTGCCACCAGCCCAGGGTCAATCGCTGGGGCCAACGTCCTGACTTTC.

As concerns this clonotype: Mismatch with germline at one junction end may stem from a read error. The genes are TRBV20-1 and TRBJ2-3; D gene uncertain. The CDR3 contains 14 residues. Germline V gives CDR1 DFQATT, CDR2 SNEGSKA (reference sequence). The CDR3 sequence: CSAPPWSSTDTHYF. The CDR3 nucleotides read TGCAGTGCCCCACCGTGGTCGAGCACAGATACGCATTATTTT.

This clonotype was seen a handful of times. This chain links TRBV9 with TRBJ2-5, with D perhaps TRBD2 (6 bases). The germline gives CDR1 SGDLS, CDR2 YYNGEE. The length of the CDR3 is 13 residues. The V end lost 2 bases, the J end lost 4 bases, and 9 bases lay between the germline ends. CDR3 DNA: TGTGCCAGCAGCGTCGGGGGTCCAGAGACCCAGTACTTC. It translates to CASSVGGPETQYF.

This clonotype has just a few counts. The rearrangement joins TRBV7-9 to TRBJ2-7, with D tentatively TRBD1 or TRBD2 (5 bases each). Germline V gives CDR1 SEHNR, CDR2 FQNEAQ (reference sequence). The CDR3 totals 12 residues. The V and J ends lost 5 bases and 5 bases respectively, with 10 bases between them. CDR3 residues: CASSRDVNEQYV. Written as DNA, the CDR3 is TGTGCCAGCAGCAGGGACGTAAACGAGCAGTACGTC.

This clonotype appeared many times. The chain recombines TRBV4-2 with TRBJ1-1; D is undetermined. CDR3 length: 12 amino acids. V was cut by 4 bases and J by 1 base, with 4 bases left in between. In germline, CDR1 is LGHNA, CDR2 YNFKEQ. CDR3 protein: CASSRENTEAFF. The DNA for the CDR3 is TGTGCCAGCAGCCGAGAGAACACTGAAGCTTTCTTT.

The chain is built from TRBV7-2 and TRBJ2-5, with 7 bases aligning to TRBD1. The J call is uncertain, as TRBJ2-1 better fits the DNA end. Germline lookup yields CDR1 SGHTA and CDR2 FQGNSA. CDR3 length equals 14 residues. The CDR3 is CASSLETGRNEQFF. DNA of the CDR3: TGTGCCAGCAGCTTAGAGACAGGGCGAAATGAGCAGTTCTTC.

This clonotype was detected a few times. The rearrangement joins TRBV27 to TRBJ2-5; 14 bases align to TRBD2. Germline CDR1 and CDR2: MNHEY and SMNVEV (reference sequence). This CDR3 region has 17 residues. With 3 bases clipped from V and 1 base from J, the junction kept 4 bases outside the gene matches. CDR3 sequence: CASSFLGTSGGQETQYF. The CDR3 DNA is TGTGCCAGCAGTTTCCTAGGGACTAGCGGGGGCCAAGAGACCCAGTACTTC.

This chain joins TRBV7-8 and TRBJ1-4, with TRBD1 identical over 12 bases. With V trimmed by 4 bases and J by 3 bases, 6 bases remained unmatched. CDR3 length equals 17 residues. CDR1 is SGHVS and CDR2 is FQNEAQ in the germline V gene. The chain's CDR3 is CASSSGTGGSANEKLFF. The DNA for the CDR3 is TGTGCCAGCAGCTCTGGGACAGGGGGCTCGGCTAATGAAAAACTGTTTTTT. Filled out from reference TRBV7-8 and TRBJ1-4, the complete variable domain reads GAGVSQSPRYKVAKRGQDVALRCDPISGHVSLFWYQQALGQGPEFLTYFQNEAQLDKSGLPSDRFFAERPEGSVSTLKIQRTQQEDSAVYLCASSSGTGGSANEKLFFGSGTQLSVL.

The chain is built from TRBV25-1 and TRBJ2-2, with 8 bases matching TRBD1. V was clipped by 4 bases and J by 8 bases; unmatched bases: 6. The germline V gene encodes CDR1 MGHDK and CDR2 SYGVNS. The CDR3 is 14 residues long. CDR3 protein: CASSGTGRGGELFF. CDR3 sequence (DNA): TGTGCCAGCAGTGGGACAGGGCGGGGAGGGGAGCTGTTTTTT.

This clonotype occurred once. V is TRBV19 and J is TRBJ2-1; the D gene could be TRBD1 or TRBD2 (6 bases each). Germline CDR1 reads LNHDA; CDR2 reads SQIVND (reference sequence). The CDR3 length is 16 residues. V lost 1 base and J 5 bases, leaving 15 bases between the germline ends. CDR3 protein: CASSIGGGRSNNEQFF. CDR3 nucleotides: TGTGCCAGTAGTATAGGAGGGGGGCGCAGCAACAATGAGCAGTTCTTC.